This T cell receptor (beta chain) was identified during a study of Ad26.COV2.S vaccination and SARS-CoV-2 variants. Study results and limitations: Compared with placebo recipients, vaccine recipients had higher spike-specific TCR breadth. Across vaccine and placebo recipients, the breadth of non-spike TCRs was similar.

Treatment in this sample: about 20 received Ad26.COV2.S at low or high dose, single or two shots; roughly five received placebo; per-sample allocation not given. Sampling took place 63 days after the first vaccine or placebo injection. Concerning this clone: Its antigen is currently unknown.

The method was immunoSEQ multiplex PCR; TCRdb's version includes in-frame clones alone and lacks a portion of them. Among a few hundred thousand clones, over 75% were seen once, and the ten largest hold around 3%. V shed 2 bases and J shed 0 bases, with 10 bases lying between them. The germline V gene encodes CDR1 LGHDT and CDR2 YNNKEL (reference sequence). CDR3 size: 16 residues. The material sequenced was peripheral blood, taken in a trial of Ad26.COV2.S vaccine versus placebo. The chain is built from TRBV3-1 (or the pseudogene TRBV3-2) and TRBJ2-2; perhaps TRBD2 as D (6 bases). This receptor was taken from a person aged 18-65 years who received the Ad26.COV2.S COVID-19 vaccine or a placebo. The CDR3 sequence is CASSQSGLPNTGELFF. As DNA, the CDR3 is TGTGCCAGCAGCCAAAGCGGACTACCGAACACCGGGGAGCTGTTTTTT.